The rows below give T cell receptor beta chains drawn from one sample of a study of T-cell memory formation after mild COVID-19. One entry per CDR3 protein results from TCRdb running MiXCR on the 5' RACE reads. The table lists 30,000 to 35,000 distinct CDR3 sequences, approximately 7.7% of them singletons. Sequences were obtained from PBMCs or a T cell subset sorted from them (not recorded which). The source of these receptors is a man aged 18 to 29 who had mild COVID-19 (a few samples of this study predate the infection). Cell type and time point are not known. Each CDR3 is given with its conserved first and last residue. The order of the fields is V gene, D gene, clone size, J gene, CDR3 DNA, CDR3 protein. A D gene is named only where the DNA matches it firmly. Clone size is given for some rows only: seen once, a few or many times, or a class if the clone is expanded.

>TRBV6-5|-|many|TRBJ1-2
TGTGCCAGCAGCAACACGGGGGGGCGCCCCTCCTATGGCTACACCTTC
CASSNTGGRPSYGYTF
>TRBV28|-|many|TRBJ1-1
TGTGCCAGCAGTGTTAGCACTGAAGCTTTCTTT
CASSVSTEAFF
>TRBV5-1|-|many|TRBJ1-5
TGCGCCAGCAGCTTCGATGGTAATCAGCCCCAGCATTTT
CASSFDGNQPQHF
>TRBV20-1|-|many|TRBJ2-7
TGCAGTGCGGCGGCGGGGAAAGTTTACGAGCAGTACTTC
CSAAAGKVYEQYF
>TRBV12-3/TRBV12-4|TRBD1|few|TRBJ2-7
TGTGCCAGCAGTTCGGGGACAGGGGGCTACGAGCAGTACTTC
CASSSGTGGYEQYF
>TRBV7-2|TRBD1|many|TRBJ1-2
TGTGCCAGCAGCTTAGCGTTTAAGTTAAAGAGAGGACAGGGGTCAGGCTATGGCTACACCTTC
CASSLAFKLKRGQGSGYGYTF
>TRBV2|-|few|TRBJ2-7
TGTGCCAGCAGTGAAACCCCCAGCCAGAACTCCTACGAGCAGTACTTC
CASSETPSQNSYEQYF
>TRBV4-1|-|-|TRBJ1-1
TGCGCCAGCAGCCGCGGTTTACGTGACCTTAAATCTGAAGCTTTCTTT
CASSRGLRDLKSEAFF
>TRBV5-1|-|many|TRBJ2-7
TGCGCCAGCAGCTGGGGGCAGGACTACGAGCAGTACTTC
CASSWGQDYEQYF
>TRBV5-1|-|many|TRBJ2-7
TGCGCCAGCAGGCGCGGGCTCAGGGACCCCCTGAACGAGCAGTACTTC
CASRRGLRDPLNEQYF
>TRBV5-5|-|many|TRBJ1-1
TGTGCCAGCAGCAAGGAACAGGGCGTGAACACTGAAGCTTTCTTT
CASSKEQGVNTEAFF
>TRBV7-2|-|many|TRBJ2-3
TGTGCCAGCAGTATCCCTCTAGATACGCAGTATTTT
CASSIPLDTQYF
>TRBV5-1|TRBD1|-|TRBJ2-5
TGCGCCAGCAGCTCGTCGGGACAGCAAGAGACCCAGTACTTC
CASSSSGQQETQYF
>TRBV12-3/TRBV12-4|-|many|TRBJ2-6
TGTGCCAGCAGCCCCCCAGCGTTCGGGGCCAACGTCCTGACTTTC
CASSPPAFGANVLTF
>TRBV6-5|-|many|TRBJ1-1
TGTGCCAGCAGTCACTCCCGAGGTCTGAGTACTGAAGCTTTCTTT
CASSHSRGLSTEAFF
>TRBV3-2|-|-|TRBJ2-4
TGTGCCAGCAGCCAAGGAGAAGGGGTCAAAAACATTCAGTACTTC
CASSQGEGVKNIQYF
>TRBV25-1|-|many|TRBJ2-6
TGTGCCAGCAGTGAACCGACCAGGGGAGCTGGGGCCAACGTCCTGACTTTC
CASSEPTRGAGANVLTF
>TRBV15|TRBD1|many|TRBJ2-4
TGTGCCACCAGCACCCGGACAGGGAAAAACATTCAGTACTTC
CATSTRTGKNIQYF
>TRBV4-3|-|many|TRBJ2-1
TGCGCCAGCAGCCAAGATCATGCGTGGGGAGGAACCCATGAGCAGTTCTTC
CASSQDHAWGGTHEQFF
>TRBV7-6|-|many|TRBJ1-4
TGTGCCAGCAGCTTATGGGTGTCGGGAGCTAATGAAAAACTGTTTTTT
CASSLWVSGANEKLFF
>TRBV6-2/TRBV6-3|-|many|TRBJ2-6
TGTGCCGCCAGAACAGGTTATTCTGGGGCCAACGTCCTGACTTTC
CAARTGYSGANVLTF
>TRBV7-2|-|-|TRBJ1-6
TGTGCCAGCAGCGAAGAGAGCGATTACTATAATTCACCCCTCCACTTT
CASSEESDYYNSPLHF
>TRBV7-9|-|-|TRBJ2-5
TGTGCCAGCAGTTCGGATGCAAGGGACCAGTACTTC
CASSSDARDQYF
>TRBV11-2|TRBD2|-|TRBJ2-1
TGTGCCAGCAGCCCTGGGGCGGGAGCTGGTGAGCAGTTCTTC
CASSPGAGAGEQFF
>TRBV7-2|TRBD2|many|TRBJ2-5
TGTGCCAGCAGCTCGCGACTAGCGGGGATAGAGACCCAGTACTTC
CASSSRLAGIETQYF
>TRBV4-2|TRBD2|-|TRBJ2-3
TGTGCCAGCAGCCAATCAGGACCTAGCGGGGTAGATACGCAGTATTTT
CASSQSGPSGVDTQYF
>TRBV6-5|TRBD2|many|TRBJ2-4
TGTGCCAGCAGCTCTTCGGCTAGCGGGGGGTCGAACATTCAGTACTTC
CASSSSASGGSNIQYF
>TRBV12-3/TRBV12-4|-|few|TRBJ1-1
TGTGCCAGAGCCCCATCCCGGAACACTGAAGCTTTCTTT
CARAPSRNTEAFF
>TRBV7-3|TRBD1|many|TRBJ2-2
TGTGCCAGCAGCTTAGGTTTCACAGGGGTTCCCGGGGAGCTGTTTTTT
CASSLGFTGVPGELFF
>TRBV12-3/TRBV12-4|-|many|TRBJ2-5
TGTGCCAGCAGTTTACCGACAACGCAAGAGACCCAGTACTTC
CASSLPTTQETQYF
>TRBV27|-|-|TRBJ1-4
TGTGCCAGCAGTTTACAGGGGATAGGGGAAAAACTGTTTTTT
CASSLQGIGEKLFF
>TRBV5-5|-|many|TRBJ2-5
TGTGCCAGCACCTTCTGGCAGAACCCCCGCAACCACTTCCGCTGTCAAGTCCAGTACTTC
CASTFWQNPRNHFRCQVQYF
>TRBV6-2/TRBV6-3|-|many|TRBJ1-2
TGTGCCAGCAGTTACATTGGGGGAAGAGGCTACACCTTC
CASSYIGGRGYTF
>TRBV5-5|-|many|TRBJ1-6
TGTGCCAGCAGCTGGGACGATTCACCCCTCCACTTT
CASSWDDSPLHF
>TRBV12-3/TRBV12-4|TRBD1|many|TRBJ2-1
TGTGCCAGCAACGGGCCTCGAGGGACAGGGGGTACGGGTGAGCAGTTCTTC
CASNGPRGTGGTGEQFF
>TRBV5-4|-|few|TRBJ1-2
TGTGCCAGCAGCCTAACAGGGATTTACACCTTC
CASSLTGIYTF
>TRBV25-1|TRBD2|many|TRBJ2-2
TGTGCCAGCAGTGACGGACTAGCGGGCCACACCGGGGAGCTGTTTTTT
CASSDGLAGHTGELFF
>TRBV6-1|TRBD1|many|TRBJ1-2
TGTGCCACCACACGCCGGGACAGGGGCTATGGCTACACCTTC
CATTRRDRGYGYTF
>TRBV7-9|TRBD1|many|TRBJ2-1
TGTGCCAGCAGCTTAGTGTGGACAGGGGGCCACAATGAGCAGTTCTTC
CASSLVWTGGHNEQFF
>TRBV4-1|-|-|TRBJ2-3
TGCGCCAGCAGCCAAGGCCCCGGTTCCCTACTTACGCAGTATTTT
CASSQGPGSLLTQYF
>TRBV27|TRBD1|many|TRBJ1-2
TGTGCCAGCAGCCCCGGGACAGGGATTAACTATGGCTACACCTTC
CASSPGTGINYGYTF
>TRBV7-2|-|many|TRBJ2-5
TGTGCCAGCAGCTTAAACGGACGGAAAGAGACCCAGTACTTC
CASSLNGRKETQYF
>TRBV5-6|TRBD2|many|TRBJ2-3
TGTGCCAGCAGCTCCGAAACAGTATGGCGGCGGGGGGGCCTCGTATCAAATACGCAGTATTTT
CASSSETVWRRGGLVSNTQYF
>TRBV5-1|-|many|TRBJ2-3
TGCGCCAGCAGCTTGGCGGCAGGACCCACAGATACGCAGTATTTT
CASSLAAGPTDTQYF
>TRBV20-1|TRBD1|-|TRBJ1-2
TGCAGTGCTAGTCCTACCGGGACAGGGAACTATGGCTACACCTTC
CSASPTGTGNYGYTF
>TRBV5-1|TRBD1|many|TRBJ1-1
TGCGCCAGCAGCTTGACAGGGCAGGGGGTCACTGAAGCTTTCTTT
CASSLTGQGVTEAFF
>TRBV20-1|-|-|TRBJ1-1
TGCAGTGCTAGAGGAGAGGTGGGGGACACTGAAGCTTTCTTT
CSARGEVGDTEAFF
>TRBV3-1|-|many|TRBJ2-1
TGTGCCAGCAGCCAAGTGGGGGCGAGGGAGCAGTTCTTC
CASSQVGAREQFF